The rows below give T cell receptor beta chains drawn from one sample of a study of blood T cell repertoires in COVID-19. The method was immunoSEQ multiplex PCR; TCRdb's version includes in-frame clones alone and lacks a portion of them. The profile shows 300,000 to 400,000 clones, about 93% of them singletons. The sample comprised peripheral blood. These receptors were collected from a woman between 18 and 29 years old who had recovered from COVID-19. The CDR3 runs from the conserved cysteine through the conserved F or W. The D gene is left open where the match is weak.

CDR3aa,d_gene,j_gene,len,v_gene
CASSLVAEVFHDTQYF,NA,TRBJ2-3,16,TRBV11-2
CSVARLAGGITDTQYF,TRBD2,TRBJ2-3,16,TRBV29-1
CARRCYGYTF,NA,TRBJ1-2,10,TRBV10-1
CASTHYGQVLAQETQYF,NA,TRBJ2-5,17,TRBV27
CASSFTGGDTEAFF,TRBD1,TRBJ1-1,14,TRBV5-1
CASHNRGSEQFF,TRBD1,TRBJ2-1,12,TRBV5-4
CASSLAGGSSYNEQFF,NA,TRBJ2-1,16,TRBV5-4
CAISVRQGEPEAFF,TRBD1,TRBJ1-1,14,TRBV10-3
CASIQGKRSPLHF,NA,TRBJ1-6,13,TRBV24-1
CASSPAGTSGSLAFF,TRBD2,TRBJ2-1,15,TRBV18
CASSKTGYGTDTQYF,NA,TRBJ2-3,15,TRBV19
CASSLASPWEAFF,NA,TRBJ1-1,13,TRBV7-9
CASSLGSGRSTDTQYF,TRBD2,TRBJ2-3,16,TRBV11-3
CASSPVLDRGTEAFF,TRBD1,TRBJ1-1,15,TRBV18